Below are 3 T cell receptor beta chains sequenced from a single sample in a study of CD8+ T cells in alopecia areata. Extraction and reverse transcription of RNA yielded cDNA as the sequencing template. Only in-frame clones appear in the TCRdb table, and some are missing; sequencing was by immunoSEQ multiplex PCR. The profile covers over 200,000 clones, with 57% appearing a single time and around 0.44% taken by the ten largest. The specimen comprised CD4+ T cells sorted from blood, sampled at week 0. The receptor set was obtained from a human donor with alopecia areata.

V and J are TRBV18 and TRBJ2-4; D gene ambiguous. Germline V gene lookup returns CDR1 KGHSH and CDR2 LQKENI. The V and J ends lost 3 bases and 5 bases respectively, with 11 bases between them. The CDR3 contains 14 residues. As DNA, the CDR3 is TGTGCCAGCTCACCCCGGACGGATGAAAACATTCAGTACTTC. Residues: CASSPRTDENIQYF.

Concerning this clone: Other DNA sequences of this sample code for an identical CDR3. The genes are TRBV14 and TRBJ2-5; D remains ambiguous. Per germline, CDR1 SGHDN and CDR2 FVKESK. This CDR3 spans 11 amino acids. Trimming left V 4 bases short and J 5 bases short, with 5 bases between. The CDR3 spells CASSLAETQYF. CDR3 bases: TGTGCCAGCAGCCTTGCGGAGACCCAGTACTTC. Full variable domain (missing parts from reference TRBV14 and TRBJ2-5): EAGVTQFPSHSVIEKGQTVTLRCDPISGHDNLYWYRRVMGKEIKFLLHFVKESKQDESGMPNNRFLAERTGGTYSTLKVQPAELEDSGVYFCASSLAETQYFGPGTRLLVL.

This clone turned up a few times. At the DNA level, this CDR3 is encoded by other sequences in the same sample as well. V and J are TRBV29-1 and TRBJ1-2; D call uncertain. Germline-derived CDR1 and CDR2 are SQVTM and ANQGSEA. Trimming left V 0 bases short and J 2 bases short, with 7 bases between. The CDR3 is 13 amino acids. CDR3 bases: TGCAGCGTTGAAGAGGGCCGGAACTATGGCTACACCTTC. Its protein is CSVEEGRNYGYTF.